This T cell receptor (beta chain) is from a study of T-cell memory formation after mild COVID-19. This CDR3 has 14 residues. CDR1 is SGHNT and CDR2 is YYREEE in the germline V gene (reference sequence). Trimming stripped 0 bases from V and 7 bases from J, with 14 bases between. At least ten counts were recorded for this clonotype. TCRdb called the 5' RACE reads again in MiXCR, with one record for every CDR3 protein. This table has approximately 340,000 distinct CDR3 sequences, around 13% appearing once. V usage is TRBV5-4 and J usage is TRBJ2-7; D perhaps matches TRBD2 (6 bases). Material: PBMCs or a T cell subset sorted from them (not recorded which). The clonotype comes from a man aged 18 to 29 who had mild COVID-19 (a few samples of this study predate the infection). Cell type and time point are not known. CDR3 residues: CASSLGVSAGEQYF. The CDR3 bases are TGTGCCAGCAGCTTGGGGGTCTCCGCGGGGGAGCAGTACTTC.